Below are 23 T cell receptor beta chains sequenced from a single sample in a study of patients and donors after allogeneic stem cell transplantation. One entry per CDR3 protein results from TCRdb running MiXCR on the RT-PCR reads. Among more than 150,000 distinct CDR3 sequences listed, about 24% were seen once. What was sequenced was blood, either unsorted or a sorted T cell fraction (not recorded which). Receptors originate from a human donor who was either an allogeneic HSCT recipient or a stem cell or donor lymphocyte infusion donor (not recorded which). It is not recorded whose cells these are; they may come from a transplant donor.

This clonotype was counted a few times. The rearrangement joins TRBV20-1 to TRBJ2-7; D is unresolved. The germline gives CDR1 DFQATT, CDR2 SNEGSKA (reference sequence). V was cut by 0 bases and J by 2 bases, with 8 bases left in between. The CDR3 contains 13 residues. In nucleotides, the CDR3 is TGCAGTGCTAGAGAGGAATACCCCTACGAGCAGTACTTC. Amino acid sequence: CSAREEYPYEQYF.

This clonotype was recorded a few times. The gene calls are TRBV10-3 and TRBJ1-6, with D tentatively TRBD1 (5 bases). V was shortened by 3 bases and J by 14 bases, with 20 bases between the two germline ends. Germline CDR1 reads ENHRY; CDR2 reads SYGVKD. There are 15 residues in the CDR3. The CDR3 sequence is CAISERDETGVALHF. The CDR3 DNA is TGTGCCATCAGTGAACGGGACGAGACTGGGGTGGCCCTCCACTTT.

This chain uses TRBV12-3 or TRBV12-4 with TRBJ2-3; D assignment may be TRBD1 or TRBD2 (5 bases each). V lost 3 bases to trimming and J lost 5 bases, with 9 bases between them. The CDR3 covers 13 residues. DNA for the CDR3: TGTGCCAGCAGTTTGAGGGGTGGAGATACGCAGTATTTT. It translates to CASSLRGGDTQYF.

This chain joins TRBV5-1 and TRBJ2-5; the D gene is possibly TRBD2 (6 bases). The germline V and J ends were trimmed by 4 bases and 2 bases, with 15 bases remaining between them. The CDR3 totals 15 residues. The germline V gene encodes CDR1 SGHRS and CDR2 YFSETQ. The CDR3: CASSPQGLPQETQYF. The CDR3 coding sequence is TGCGCCAGCAGCCCGCAGGGACTTCCACAAGAGACCCAGTACTTC.

CDR3 in DNA: TGTGCCAGCAGCCCCCGGACTAGCGGGGGGGCGAACACCGGGGAGCTGTTTTTT. Its translation: CASSPRTSGGANTGELFF. The chain combines TRBV4-2 with TRBJ2-2; 15 positions agree with TRBD2. The CDR3 is 18 amino acids. V was pared by 4 bases and J by 0 bases, with 3 bases of the junction left unmatched. The germline CDR1 and CDR2 sequences are LGHNA and YNFKEQ.

Ten or more counts support this clonotype. The chain uses TRBV27 and TRBJ1-1; D not resolved. CDR1 is MNHEY, CDR2 SMNVEV, per germline (reference sequence). The CDR3 totals 15 residues. Trimming stripped 1 base from V and 1 base from J, with 10 bases between. The CDR3 spells CASSLLEGWNTEAFF. DNA of the CDR3: TGTGCCAGCAGTTTATTAGAAGGATGGAACACTGAAGCTTTCTTT.

V is TRBV7-3 and J is TRBJ1-5, with D hard to call. The ends were cut back, 6 bases at V and 7 bases at J, with 19 bases in the middle. The CDR3 covers 15 residues. The germline V gene has CDR1 SGHTA and CDR2 FQGTGA. The CDR3 DNA sequence: TGTGCCAGCAGGTCCGGAGGTCTAGAACACCAGCCCCAGCATTTT. This sequence encodes CASRSGGLEHQPQHF.

The chain recombines TRBV15 with TRBJ2-5, with no clear D. CDR3 size: 15 residues. Trimming took 2 bases from V and 5 from J, leaving 15 bases between them. CDR1 and CDR2 (germline): LNHNV, YYDKDF (reference sequence). CDR3 nucleotides: TGTGCCACCAGCAGACGGGCACCTCAGGAGGAGACCCAGTACTTC. It translates to CATSRRAPQEETQYF. The full variable domain, with the rest looked up from reference TRBV15 and TRBJ2-5, is DAMVIQNPRYQVTQFGKPVTLSCSQTLNHNVMYWYQQKSSQAPKLLFHYYDKDFNNEADTPDNFQSRRPNTSFCFLDIRSPGLGDTAMYLCATSRRAPQEETQYFGPGTRLLVL.

This clonotype was observed many times. V usage is TRBV9 and J usage is TRBJ1-1; the D is unclear. The CDR3 runs to 13 residues. Germline V lookup: CDR1 SGDLS, CDR2 YYNGEE. Trimming pared 4 bases from V and 6 bases from J, leaving 13 bases between. The CDR3 DNA reads TGTGCCAGCAGCCCCACCGGGTTCCCTGAAGCTTTCTTT. This codes for CASSPTGFPEAFF.

The gene calls are TRBV12-3 or TRBV12-4 and TRBJ2-1, with D possibly matching TRBD2 (6 bases). V shed 4 bases and J shed 9 bases, with 7 bases lying between them. There are 11 residues in the CDR3. CDR3 bases: TGTGCCAGCAGTTCCGGGGGTGAGCAGTTCTTC. This codes for CASSSGGEQFF.

The chain is built from TRBV29-1 and TRBJ2-7; possibly TRBD1 or TRBD2 for D (5 bases each). This CDR3 region has 12 residues. V lost 4 bases to trimming and J lost 2 bases, with 9 bases between them. Germline-derived CDR1 and CDR2 are SQVTM and ANQGSEA. The CDR3 spells CSVAPGPYEQYF. CDR3 in DNA: TGCAGCGTTGCACCGGGACCCTACGAGCAGTACTTC.

The V and J genes are TRBV12-3 or TRBV12-4 and TRBJ1-2; no firm D call. The CDR3 is 13 residues long. V was clipped by 3 bases and J by 4 bases, with 9 bases between them. The CDR3 spells CASSFGVVYGYTF. The CDR3 region has the DNA TGTGCCAGCAGTTTCGGAGTAGTCTATGGCTACACCTTC.

V usage is TRBV12-3 or TRBV12-4 and J usage is TRBJ2-5; 8 bases match TRBD1. V dropped 5 bases and J dropped 6; count of bases not matched to a gene: 8. The CDR3 sequence is 14 residues long. DNA of the CDR3: TGTGCCAGCAGTCCAATGGGGACAGGAAAGACCCAGTACTTC. Translation gives CASSPMGTGKTQYF.

V gene TRBV20-1 combines with J gene TRBJ2-4; 8 nucleotides align to TRBD2. The CDR3 is made up of 16 amino acids. Germline V gene data show CDR1 as DFQATT and CDR2 as SNEGSKA (reference sequence). This CDR3 reads CRTIGLAGGHKNIQYF. The CDR3 DNA reads TGCAGAACCATCGGGCTAGCGGGCGGCCATAAAAACATTCAGTACTTC.

The rearrangement uses TRBV6-5 and TRBJ1-5; 7 nucleotides agree with TRBD1. Germline values: CDR1 MNHEY, CDR2 SVGAGI. V lost 6 bases, J lost 0 bases, and 5 bases stayed unmatched. This CDR3 comprises 15 residues. The CDR3 loop is CASRRQGGSNQPQHF. The DNA for the CDR3 is TGTGCCAGCAGACGACAGGGAGGTAGCAATCAGCCCCAGCATTTT.

The V gene is TRBV10-3, the J gene TRBJ2-3; 11 bases are shared with TRBD2. In germline, CDR1 is ENHRY, CDR2 SYGVKD. J was trimmed by 3 bases and V by 5 bases; bases with no gene match: 1. The CDR3 has 14 residues. CDR3 DNA: TGTGCCATCAGTTTAGCGGGGGGGACAGATACGCAGTATTTT. This gives the protein CAISLAGGTDTQYF.

There are a few counts of this clonotype. Here the CDR3 reads CASSLVTRSSGNTIYF. CDR3 bases: TGCGCCAGCAGCTTGGTGACACGGAGTTCTGGAAACACCATATATTTT. The chain joins TRBV5-1 to TRBJ1-3, with D unresolved. Germline CDR1 reads SGHRS; CDR2 reads YFSETQ. CDR3 length: 16 amino acids. The germline V and J ends were trimmed by 0 bases and 1 base, with 11 bases remaining between them.

J is TRBJ2-1 and V is TRBV3-1, with no clear D. The V gene lost 1 base and the J gene lost 2 bases, with 3 bases spanning the gap. Germline loops: CDR1 LGHDT, CDR2 YNNKEL (reference sequence). The CDR3 consists of 13 residues. CDR3 region: CASSQAAYNEQFF. The CDR3 DNA reads as TGTGCCAGCAGCCAAGCGGCCTACAATGAGCAGTTCTTC.

This clonotype was detected ten times or more. The rearrangement links TRBV6-5 to TRBJ1-4; 7 bases match TRBD1. The V segment lost 6 bases and the J segment 4 bases; nucleotides outside the gene matches: 5. This CDR3 region has 14 residues. Looked up from germline, CDR1 is MNHEY and CDR2 is SVGAGI. CDR3 coding DNA: TGTGCCAGCAGCCGGACAGGTCTTAATGAAAAACTGTTTTTT. This sequence encodes CASSRTGLNEKLFF.

V usage is TRBV4-3 and J usage is TRBJ2-1; perhaps TRBD2 as D (7 bases). CDR1 LGHNA and CDR2 YSLEER come from the germline V gene. V lost 4 bases and J 10 bases, leaving 23 bases between the germline ends. CDR3 length: 16 residues. CDR3 region: CASSPDSRGVAGEQFF. CDR3 sequence (DNA): TGCGCCAGCAGCCCGGACAGCCGGGGGGTAGCTGGGGAGCAGTTCTTC.

This clonotype was seen a few times. The rearrangement links TRBV18 to TRBJ1-4; weak D call: TRBD1 (5 bases). The CDR3 consists of 15 residues. V lost 1 base and J lost 8, with 14 bases in between. Germline CDR1 KGHSH, CDR2 LQKENI. CDR3 coding DNA: TGTGCCAGCTCACCACGTTCAGGGTCCCTGGAAAAACTGTTTTTT. It specifies CASSPRSGSLEKLFF.

This clonotype was found a few times. The gene calls are TRBV12-3 or TRBV12-4 and TRBJ2-3; D unresolved. CDR3 length: 14 amino acids. V gave up 3 bases and J gave up 0 bases, with 7 bases separating them. CDR3 loop: CASSFFQSTDTQYF. As DNA, the CDR3 is TGTGCCAGCAGTTTTTTCCAAAGCACAGATACGCAGTATTTT.

The chain carries TRBV10-3 and TRBJ1-2; D gene unclear. The V and J ends lost 7 bases and 2 bases respectively, with 11 bases between them. This CDR3 region has 13 residues. Germline V CDR1 and CDR2: ENHRY, SYGVKD. The CDR3 protein is CAITPGENYGYTF. The CDR3 nucleotides read TGTGCCATCACCCCCGGTGAGAACTATGGCTACACCTTC.